The 4 T cell receptor beta chains given below trace back to one sample, sequenced in a study of T-cell reconstitution after alpha-beta-depleted transplantation in children. The TCRbeta library was prepared with unique molecular identifiers. Each CDR3 protein gets one entry after TCRdb re-called the PCR reads with MiXCR. The data contain 250,000 to 300,000 distinct CDR3 sequences, 10% of them singletons. This specimen consisted of PBMCs, obtained before TCRalphabeta/CD19-depleted stem cell transplant. The receptors derive from a boy younger than two with acute myeloid leukemia, due to receive a stem cell transplant.

The chain employs TRBV29-1 and TRBJ2-3; 11 bases fit TRBD2. Trimming removed 6 bases from V and 3 bases from J; junction bases left unmatched: 5. The CDR3 runs to 14 residues. Germline V gene data show CDR1 as SQVTM and CDR2 as ANQGSEA. The chain's CDR3 is CSVPTSGTTDTQYF. The DNA of the CDR3 is TGCAGCGTACCGACTAGCGGGACAACAGATACGCAGTATTTT.

This clonotype came up many times. The chain couples TRBV25-1 to TRBJ2-5; possible D gene TRBD2, 5 bases. The CDR3 has 13 amino acids. In germline, CDR1 is MGHDK, CDR2 SYGVNS. Trimming stripped 6 bases from V and 4 bases from J, with 12 bases between. CDR3 loop: CASRTAEGETQYF. In nucleotides, the CDR3 is TGTGCCAGCAGAACCGCTGAGGGAGAGACCCAGTACTTC. Full variable domain (missing parts from reference TRBV25-1 and TRBJ2-5): EADIYQTPRYLVIGTGKKITLECSQTMGHDKMYWYQQDPGMELHLIHYSYGVNSTEKGDLSSESTVSRIRTEHFPLTLESARPSHTSQYLCASRTAEGETQYFGPGTRLLVL.

Many counts were recorded for this clonotype. V and J are TRBV20-1 and TRBJ1-5; D uncertain. The CDR3 extends over 13 amino acids. Per the germline V gene, CDR1 is DFQATT and CDR2 is SNEGSKA (reference sequence). Deletions cut 6 bases from V and 5 bases from J, with 14 bases between. CDR3 sequence (DNA): TGCAGTGCCACCGACCGCCGTGATCAGCCCCAGCATTTT. Its translation is CSATDRRDQPQHF.

This clonotype came up many times. The chain has TRBV7-3 and TRBJ2-7; D perhaps matches TRBD1 (6 bases). Per the germline V gene, CDR1 is SGHTA and CDR2 is FQGTGA. Trimming pared 4 bases from V and 4 bases from J, leaving 17 bases between. There are 15 residues in the CDR3. The DNA for the CDR3 is TGTGCCAGCAGCTCCTCCGGGACATCCCCTTACGAGCAGTACTTC. Its protein is CASSSSGTSPYEQYF. The variable domain in full, completed from reference TRBV7-3 and TRBJ2-7, reads GAGVSQTPSNKVTEKGKYVELRCDPISGHTALYWYRQSLGQGPEFLIYFQGTGAADDSGLPNDRFFAVRPEGSVSTLKIQRTERGDSAVYLCASSSSGTSPYEQYFGPGTRLTVT.